The next 18 T cell receptor beta chains were all read from a single sample in a study of cytomegalovirus exposure and HLA in healthy donors. Libraries were prepared by immunoSEQ multiplex PCR; TCRdb keeps only in-frame clonotypes and omits some of them. In the table there are under 50,000 clones, 93% of which are singletons. Sequencing input: PBMCs. The receptors come from a woman under 30 in good health and CMV-seronegative.

V usage is TRBV19 and J usage is TRBJ2-1; TRBD2 aligns across 10 bases. This CDR3 spans 14 amino acids. Trimming at V came to 3 bases and at J to 9 bases, leaving 5 bases not matched to a gene. Germline V gene data show CDR1 as LNHDA and CDR2 as SQIVND (reference sequence). CDR3 amino acids: CASSIERGGSEQFF. CDR3 nucleotides: TGTGCCAGTAGTATCGAGCGGGGGGGCTCTGAGCAGTTCTTC.

V usage is TRBV28 and J usage is TRBJ2-7, with 10 bases matching TRBD2. V trimming: 3 bases; J trimming: 6 bases; junction bases outside the gene matches: 2. Germline lookup yields CDR1 MDHEN and CDR2 SYDVKM. CDR3 length: 13 amino acids. CDR3 sequence (DNA): TGTGCCAGCAGTTTGAGCGGGAGGGCCGAGCAGTACTTC. It translates to CASSLSGRAEQYF. The full variable domain, rest sourced from reference TRBV28 and TRBJ2-7, is DVKVTQSSRYLVKRTGEKVFLECVQDMDHENMFWYRQDPGLGLRLIYFSYDVKMKEKGDIPEGYSVSREKKERFSLILESASTNQTSMYLCASSLSGRAEQYFGPGTRLTVT.

This clone was counted a single time. The V call is TRBV29-1, the J call TRBJ1-1; D unresolved. CDR3 size: 13 residues. CDR1 and CDR2 (germline): SQVTM, ANQGSEA. V was trimmed by 7 bases and J by 2 bases, leaving 14 bases between them. The CDR3 DNA is TGCAGCGCTGAGACTTCCCCCAACACTGAAGCTTTCTTT. Translated, it gives CSAETSPNTEAFF.

The V gene is TRBV5-6, the J gene TRBJ1-4; maybe TRBD1 (6 bases). Trimming took 0 bases from V and 8 from J, leaving 11 bases between them. The V gene's germline CDR1 is SGHDT and CDR2 YYEEEE. CDR3 length: 14 residues. CDR3 sequence (DNA): TGTGCCAGCAGCTTGGATGGGACAAACGAAAAACTGTTTTTT. Translation: CASSLDGTNEKLFF.

The J gene is TRBJ1-2, the V gene TRBV28; the match to TRBD1 covers 8 bases. V was clipped by 6 bases and J by 3 bases; unmatched bases: 6. Germline assignment: CDR1 MDHEN and CDR2 SYDVKM. This CDR3 is 14 amino acids long. CDR3 sequence: CASSSQGADYGYTF. DNA of the CDR3: TGTGCCAGCAGCTCTCAGGGGGCCGACTATGGCTACACCTTC.

This clone was counted a single time. This sequence joins TRBV7-8 and TRBJ2-7; 12 bases agree with TRBD2. Looked up from germline, CDR1 is SGHVS and CDR2 is FQNEAQ. CDR3 size: 17 residues. After removal of 1 base from V and 0 bases from J, the junction contained 4 bases not matched to a gene. CDR3 sequence: CASSLGGLAGSSYEQYF. Here the CDR3 DNA reads TGTGCCAGCAGCTTAGGAGGACTAGCGGGAAGCTCCTACGAGCAGTACTTC.

This chain joins TRBV5-1 and TRBJ2-7, with 7 positions matching TRBD1. CDR3 length: 12 amino acids. After removal of 0 bases from V and 6 bases from J, the junction contained 0 bases not matched to a gene. The germline V gene encodes CDR1 SGHRS and CDR2 YFSETQ. This CDR3 is CASSLGQGEQYF. CDR3 nucleotide sequence: TGCGCCAGCAGCTTGGGACAGGGCGAGCAGTACTTC.

The chain links TRBV27 to TRBJ2-1, with TRBD2 matching over 8 bases. J was trimmed by 4 bases and V by 4 bases; bases with no gene match: 6. CDR3 length equals 15 residues. The germline gives CDR1 MNHEY, CDR2 SMNVEV (reference sequence). The CDR3 nucleotides read TGTGCCAGCAGTTACGGGGGGGCACCTTACAATGAGCAGTTCTTC. Amino acid sequence: CASSYGGAPYNEQFF.

The chain couples TRBV6-6 to TRBJ1-6; a possible D gene is TRBD1 (6 bases). Between the trimmed V and J ends, which lost 2 bases and 10 bases, there was a span of 15 bases. Looked up from germline, CDR1 is MNHNY and CDR2 is SVGAGI (reference sequence). The CDR3 sequence is 15 residues long. CDR3: CASSYRGEGESPLHF. DNA for the CDR3: TGTGCCAGCAGTTACCGGGGAGAGGGGGAGTCACCCCTCCACTTT.

Only a few counts were recorded for this clone. The rearrangement uses TRBV7-9 and TRBJ2-2; D not certain. From germline, CDR1 is SEHNR and CDR2 FQNEAQ (reference sequence). The CDR3 is 13 amino acids. V dropped 4 bases and J dropped 5 bases, with 8 bases sitting between them. Written as DNA, the CDR3 is TGTGCCAGCAGCTCCACCCTAACCGGGGAGCTGTTTTTT. This sequence encodes CASSSTLTGELFF.

V is TRBV27 and J is TRBJ2-3; D remains ambiguous. The germline V and J ends were trimmed by 6 bases and 0 bases, with 10 bases remaining between them. Germline V gene data show CDR1 as MNHEY and CDR2 as SMNVEV (reference sequence). The CDR3 runs to 14 residues. CDR3 DNA sequence: TGTGCCAGCAGCCCACGCTACAGCACAGATACGCAGTATTTT. Amino acid sequence: CASSPRYSTDTQYF.

The gene calls are TRBV7-3 and TRBJ1-2, with 8 bases aligning to TRBD1. This CDR3 contains 17 residues. J was trimmed by 0 bases and V by 2 bases; bases with no gene match: 8. Germline V gene lookup returns CDR1 SGHTA and CDR2 FQGTGA. CDR3 coding DNA: TGTGCCAGCAGCTTATACAGGGGGGTAGGAGCTAACTATGGCTACACCTTC. This encodes CASSLYRGVGANYGYTF.

In this sample, this clone turned up once. CDR3 residues: CASSPRASGLIHNEQFF. Written as DNA, the CDR3 is TGTGCCAGCAGCCCCCGTGCTAGCGGCCTAATCCACAATGAGCAGTTCTTC. The V and J genes are TRBV4-2 and TRBJ2-1, with 7 positions matching TRBD2. With 4 bases clipped from V and 5 bases from J, the junction kept 14 bases outside the gene matches. Germline V gene sequence: CDR1 LGHNA, CDR2 YNFKEQ. The CDR3 is made up of 17 amino acids.

The genes are TRBV9 and TRBJ2-3, with D possibly TRBD2 on 6 matching bases. V shed 4 bases and J shed 2 bases, with 17 bases lying between them. The CDR3 is 16 residues long. In germline, CDR1 is SGDLS, CDR2 YYNGEE. The CDR3 nucleotides read TGTGCCAGCAGCACCCCCTCGGGAGCCTCCACAGATACGCAGTATTTT. Translating gives CASSTPSGASTDTQYF.

In its sample, this clone was seen once. The CDR3 loop is CASSIRVSVNTGELFF. In DNA, the CDR3 is TGTGCCAGTAGTATTCGGGTTAGCGTGAACACCGGGGAGCTGTTTTTT. V and J are TRBV19 and TRBJ2-2; tentative D call: TRBD2 (5 bases). Trimming shortened V by 3 bases and J by 1 base, and 12 bases separated the two germline ends. This CDR3 is 16 amino acids long. Germline V CDR1 and CDR2: LNHDA, SQIVND (reference sequence).

This clone occurred a few times. The J gene is TRBJ1-2, the V gene TRBV28; 7 bases agree with TRBD1. This CDR3 contains 15 residues. J was trimmed by 1 base and V by 6 bases; bases with no gene match: 8. The V gene's germline CDR1 is MDHEN and CDR2 SYDVKM. CDR3 coding DNA: TGTGCCAGCAGAGAGTCAGGGGACAGTAACTATGGCTACACCTTC. It encodes CASRESGDSNYGYTF.

The rearrangement links TRBV13 to TRBJ1-2, with D hard to call. The CDR3 is 13 amino acids. Germline assignment: CDR1 PRHDT and CDR2 FYEKMQ (reference sequence). V was pared by 7 bases and J by 2 bases, with 11 bases between. CDR3 sequence (DNA): TGTGCCAGCACCTCCCCCGGGAACTATGGCTACACCTTC. Its protein is CASTSPGNYGYTF. Using reference TRBV13 and TRBJ1-2 for the parts outside the CDR3, the full variable domain is AAGVIQSPRHLIKEKRETATLKCYPIPRHDTVYWYQQGPGQDPQFLISFYEKMQSDKGSIPDRFSAQQFSDYHSELNMSSLELGDSALYFCASTSPGNYGYTFGSGTRLTVV.

This clone was counted a single time. The chain couples TRBV6-1 to TRBJ1-1, with 7 positions matching TRBD1. Germline V lookup: CDR1 MNHNS, CDR2 SASEGT. The CDR3 is 12 amino acids. The V gene end was trimmed by 3 bases and the J gene end by 13 bases; junction bases not matched to a gene: 8. The DNA of the CDR3 is TGTGCCAGCAGTGAGAAGGGACAGCTAGGTTTCTTT. This gives the protein CASSEKGQLGFF.